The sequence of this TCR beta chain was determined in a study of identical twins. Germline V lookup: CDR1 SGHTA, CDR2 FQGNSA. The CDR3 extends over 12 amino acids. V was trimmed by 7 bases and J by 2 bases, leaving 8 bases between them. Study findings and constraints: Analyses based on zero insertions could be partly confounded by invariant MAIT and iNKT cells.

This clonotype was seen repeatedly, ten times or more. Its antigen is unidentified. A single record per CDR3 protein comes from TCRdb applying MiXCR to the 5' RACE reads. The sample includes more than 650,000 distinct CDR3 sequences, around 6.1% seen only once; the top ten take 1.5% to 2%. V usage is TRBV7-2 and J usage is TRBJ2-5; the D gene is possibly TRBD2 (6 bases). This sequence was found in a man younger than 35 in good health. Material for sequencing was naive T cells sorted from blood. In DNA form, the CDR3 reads TGTGCCAGCACTAGCGATCAAGAGACCCAGTACTTC. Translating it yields CASTSDQETQYF.